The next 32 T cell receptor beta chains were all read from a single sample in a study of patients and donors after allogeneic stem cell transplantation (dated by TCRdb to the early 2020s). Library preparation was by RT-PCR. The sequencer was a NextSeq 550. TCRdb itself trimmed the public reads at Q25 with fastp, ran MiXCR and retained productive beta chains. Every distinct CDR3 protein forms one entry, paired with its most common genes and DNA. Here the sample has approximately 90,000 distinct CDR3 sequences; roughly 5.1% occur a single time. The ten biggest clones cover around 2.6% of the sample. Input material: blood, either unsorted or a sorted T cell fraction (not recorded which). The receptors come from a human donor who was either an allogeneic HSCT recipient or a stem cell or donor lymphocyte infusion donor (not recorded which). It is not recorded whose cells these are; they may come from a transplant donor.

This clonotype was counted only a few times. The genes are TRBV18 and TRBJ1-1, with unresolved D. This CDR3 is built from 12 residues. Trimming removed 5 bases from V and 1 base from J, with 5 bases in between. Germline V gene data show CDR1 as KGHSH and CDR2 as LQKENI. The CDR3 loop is CASSSGNTEAFF. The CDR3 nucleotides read TGTGCCAGCTCATCTGGGAACACTGAAGCTTTCTTT.

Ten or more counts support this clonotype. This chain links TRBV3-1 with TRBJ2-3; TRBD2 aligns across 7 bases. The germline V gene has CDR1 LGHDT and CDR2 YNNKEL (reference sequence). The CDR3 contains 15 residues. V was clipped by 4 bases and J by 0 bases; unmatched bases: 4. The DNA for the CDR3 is TGTGCCAGCAGCCTTAGCGGGCCTAGCACAGATACGCAGTATTTT. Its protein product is CASSLSGPSTDTQYF.

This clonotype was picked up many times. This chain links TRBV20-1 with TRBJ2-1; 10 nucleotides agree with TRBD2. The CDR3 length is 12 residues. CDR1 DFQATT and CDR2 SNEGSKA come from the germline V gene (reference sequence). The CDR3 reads CIPGTSANEQFF. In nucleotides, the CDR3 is TGCATTCCCGGGACTAGCGCTAATGAGCAGTTCTTC.

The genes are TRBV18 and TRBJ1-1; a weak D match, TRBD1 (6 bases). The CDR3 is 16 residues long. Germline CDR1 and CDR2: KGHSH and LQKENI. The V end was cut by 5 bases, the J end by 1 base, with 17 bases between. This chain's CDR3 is CASSVNRVFTNTEAFF. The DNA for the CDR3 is TGTGCCAGCTCAGTCAACAGGGTTTTTACGAACACTGAAGCTTTCTTT.

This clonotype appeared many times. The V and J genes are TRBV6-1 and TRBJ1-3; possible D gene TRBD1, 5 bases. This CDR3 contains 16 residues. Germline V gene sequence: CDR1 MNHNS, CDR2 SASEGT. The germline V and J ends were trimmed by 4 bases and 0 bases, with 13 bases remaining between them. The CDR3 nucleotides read TGTGCCAGCAGTGCTACAGGCCTACGCTCTGGAAACACCATATATTTT. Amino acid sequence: CASSATGLRSGNTIYF.

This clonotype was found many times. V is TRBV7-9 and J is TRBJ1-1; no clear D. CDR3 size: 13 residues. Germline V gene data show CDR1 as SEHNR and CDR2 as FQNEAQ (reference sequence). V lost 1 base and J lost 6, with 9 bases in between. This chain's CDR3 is CASSLEVAAEAFF. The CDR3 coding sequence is TGTGCCAGCAGCTTAGAAGTGGCGGCTGAAGCTTTCTTT.

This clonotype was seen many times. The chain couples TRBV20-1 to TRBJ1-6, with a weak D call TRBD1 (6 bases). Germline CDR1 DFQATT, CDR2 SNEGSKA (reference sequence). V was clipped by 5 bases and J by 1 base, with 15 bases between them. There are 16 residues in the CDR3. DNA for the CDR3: TGCAGTGCTCCGGAGGGGGGCAGGTCCTATAATTCACCCCTCCACTTT. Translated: CSAPEGGRSYNSPLHF.

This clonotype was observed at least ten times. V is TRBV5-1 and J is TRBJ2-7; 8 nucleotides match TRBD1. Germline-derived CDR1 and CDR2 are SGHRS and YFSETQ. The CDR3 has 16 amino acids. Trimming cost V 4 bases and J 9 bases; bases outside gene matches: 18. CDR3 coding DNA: TGCGCCAGCAGCCTGGTCGGGACAGGCTCCAAAGTACCGCAGTACTTC. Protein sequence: CASSLVGTGSKVPQYF.

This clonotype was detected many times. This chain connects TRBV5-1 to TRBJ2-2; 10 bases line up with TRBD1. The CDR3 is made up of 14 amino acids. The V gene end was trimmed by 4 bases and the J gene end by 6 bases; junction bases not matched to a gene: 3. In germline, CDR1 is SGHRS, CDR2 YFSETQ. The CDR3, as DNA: TGCGCCAGCAGCGAGGGGACAGGGGCCGGGGAGCTGTTTTTT. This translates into CASSEGTGAGELFF.

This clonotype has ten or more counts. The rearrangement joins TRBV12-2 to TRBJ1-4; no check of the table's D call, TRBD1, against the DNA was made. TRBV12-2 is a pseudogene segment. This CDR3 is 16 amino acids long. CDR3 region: CASRPRRRGRNEKLFF. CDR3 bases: TGTGCAAGTCGCCCCCGCCGCAGGGGGCGGAATGAAAAACTGTTTTTT.

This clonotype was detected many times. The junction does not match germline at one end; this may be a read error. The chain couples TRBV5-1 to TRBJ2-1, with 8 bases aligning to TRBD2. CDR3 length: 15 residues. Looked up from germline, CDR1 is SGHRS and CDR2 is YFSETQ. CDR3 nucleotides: TGCGCCAGCAGATTGGTTAGCGGGGCCTACAATGAGCAGTTCTTC. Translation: CASRLVSGAYNEQFF.

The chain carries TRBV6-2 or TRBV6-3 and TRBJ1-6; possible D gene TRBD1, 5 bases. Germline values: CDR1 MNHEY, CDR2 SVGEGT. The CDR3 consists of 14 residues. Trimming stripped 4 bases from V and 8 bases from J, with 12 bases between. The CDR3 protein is CASSSRGGDSPLHF. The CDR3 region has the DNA TGTGCCAGCAGTTCGAGGGGAGGGGATTCACCCCTCCACTTT.

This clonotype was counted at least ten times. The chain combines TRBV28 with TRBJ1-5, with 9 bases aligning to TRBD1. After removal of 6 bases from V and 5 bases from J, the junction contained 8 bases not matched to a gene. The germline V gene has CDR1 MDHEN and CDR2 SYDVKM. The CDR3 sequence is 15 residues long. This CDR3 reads CASRPTGGIYQPQHF. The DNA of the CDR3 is TGTGCCAGCAGACCGACAGGGGGTATCTATCAGCCCCAGCATTTT.

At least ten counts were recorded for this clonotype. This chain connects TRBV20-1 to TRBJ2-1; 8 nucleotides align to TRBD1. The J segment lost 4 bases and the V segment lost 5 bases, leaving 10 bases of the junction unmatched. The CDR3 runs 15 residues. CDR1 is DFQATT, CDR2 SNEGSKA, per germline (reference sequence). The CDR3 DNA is TGCAGTGCTCGTATCCGCGGGGACAGGTACAATGAGCAGTTCTTC. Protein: CSARIRGDRYNEQFF.

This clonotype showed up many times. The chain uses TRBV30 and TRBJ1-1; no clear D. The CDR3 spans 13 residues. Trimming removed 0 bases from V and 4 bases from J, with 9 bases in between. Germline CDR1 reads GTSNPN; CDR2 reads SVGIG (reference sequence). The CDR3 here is CAWSVGGRTEAFF. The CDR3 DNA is TGTGCCTGGAGTGTAGGTGGCCGCACTGAAGCTTTCTTT. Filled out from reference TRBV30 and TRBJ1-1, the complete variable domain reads SQTIHQWPATLVQPVGSPLSLECTVEGTSNPNLYWYRQAAGRGLQLLFYSVGIGQISSEVPQNLSASRPQDRQFILSSKKLLLSDSGFYLCAWSVGGRTEAFFGQGTRLTVV.

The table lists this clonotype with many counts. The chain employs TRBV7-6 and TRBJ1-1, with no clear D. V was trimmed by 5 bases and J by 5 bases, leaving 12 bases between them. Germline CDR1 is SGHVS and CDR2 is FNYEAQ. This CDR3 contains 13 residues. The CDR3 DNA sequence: TGTGCCAGCAGCCGCAACTGGCGAACTGAAGCTTTCTTT. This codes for CASSRNWRTEAFF.

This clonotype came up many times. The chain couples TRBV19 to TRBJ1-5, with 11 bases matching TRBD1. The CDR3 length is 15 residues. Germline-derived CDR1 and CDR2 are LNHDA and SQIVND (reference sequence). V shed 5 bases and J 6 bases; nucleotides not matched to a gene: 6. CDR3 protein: CASSPGQGGVQPQHF. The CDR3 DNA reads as TGTGCCAGTAGTCCGGGACAGGGGGGGGTTCAGCCCCAGCATTTT.

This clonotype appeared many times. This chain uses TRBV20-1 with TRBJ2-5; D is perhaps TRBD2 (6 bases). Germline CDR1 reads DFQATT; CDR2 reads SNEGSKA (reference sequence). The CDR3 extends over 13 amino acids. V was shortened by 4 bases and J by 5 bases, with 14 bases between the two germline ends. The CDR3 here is CSANPLARETQYF. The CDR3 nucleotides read TGCAGTGCTAATCCCCTAGCGCGGGAGACCCAGTACTTC.

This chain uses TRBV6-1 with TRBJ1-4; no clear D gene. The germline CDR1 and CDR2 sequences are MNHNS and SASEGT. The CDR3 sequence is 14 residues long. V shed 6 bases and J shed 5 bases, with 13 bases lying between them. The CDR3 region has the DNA TGTGCCAGCAGACGGGCTTCCCCGAATGAAAAACTGTTTTTT. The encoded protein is CASRRASPNEKLFF.

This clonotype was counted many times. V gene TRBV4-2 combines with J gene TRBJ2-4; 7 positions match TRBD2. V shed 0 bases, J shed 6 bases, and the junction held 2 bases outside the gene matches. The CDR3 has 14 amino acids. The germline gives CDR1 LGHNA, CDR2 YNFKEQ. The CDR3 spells CASSQDPGGNIQYF. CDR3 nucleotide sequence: TGTGCCAGCAGCCAAGATCCGGGGGGAAACATTCAGTACTTC.

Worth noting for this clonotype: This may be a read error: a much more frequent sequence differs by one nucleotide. CDR3 protein: CANSIGPTQETQYF. DNA of the CDR3: TGTGCCAATAGTATTGGACCGACGCAAGAGACCCAGTACTTC. This chain uses TRBV19 with TRBJ2-5; D is unresolved. Germline CDR1 is LNHDA and CDR2 is SQIVND (reference sequence). The CDR3 loop spans 14 amino acids.

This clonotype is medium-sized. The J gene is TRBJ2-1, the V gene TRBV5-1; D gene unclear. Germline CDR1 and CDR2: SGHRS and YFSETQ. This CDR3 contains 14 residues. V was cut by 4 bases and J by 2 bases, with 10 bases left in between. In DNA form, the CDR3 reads TGCGCCAGCAGCGAAACGATCCCCTACAATGAGCAGTTCTTC. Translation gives CASSETIPYNEQFF.

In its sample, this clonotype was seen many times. CDR3 loop: CSAKRTHEQYF. The CDR3 DNA reads TGCAGTGCTAAACGCACCCACGAGCAGTACTTC. The gene calls are TRBV20-1 and TRBJ2-7; no definite D call. The CDR3 totals 11 residues. CDR1 and CDR2 (germline): DFQATT, SNEGSKA (reference sequence). V was trimmed by 4 bases and J by 5 bases, leaving 9 bases between them.

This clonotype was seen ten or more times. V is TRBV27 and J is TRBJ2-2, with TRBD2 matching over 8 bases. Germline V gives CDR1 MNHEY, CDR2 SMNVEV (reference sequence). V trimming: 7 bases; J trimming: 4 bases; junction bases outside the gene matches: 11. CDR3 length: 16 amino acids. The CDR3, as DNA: TGTGCCAGCACCCCAGCAGCGGGAGTCGGCACCGGGGAGCTGTTTTTT. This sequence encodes CASTPAAGVGTGELFF.

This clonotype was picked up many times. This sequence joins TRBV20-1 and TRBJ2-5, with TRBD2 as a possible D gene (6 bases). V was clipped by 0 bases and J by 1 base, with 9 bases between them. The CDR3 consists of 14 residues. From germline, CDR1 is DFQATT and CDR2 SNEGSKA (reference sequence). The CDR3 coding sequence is TGCAGTGCTAGAGATCGGAGGGGCCAAGAGACCCAGTACTTC. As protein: CSARDRRGQETQYF.

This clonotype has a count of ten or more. The CDR3 DNA follows: TGTGCCAGCAGCCAACTCTCGGGAACTGAGCAGTTCTTC. Its translation: CASSQLSGTEQFF. The chain uses TRBV3-1 and TRBJ2-1, with D perhaps TRBD2 (5 bases). Germline loops: CDR1 LGHDT, CDR2 YNNKEL (reference sequence). The CDR3 runs to 13 residues. V gave up 2 bases and J gave up 9 bases, with 11 bases separating them.

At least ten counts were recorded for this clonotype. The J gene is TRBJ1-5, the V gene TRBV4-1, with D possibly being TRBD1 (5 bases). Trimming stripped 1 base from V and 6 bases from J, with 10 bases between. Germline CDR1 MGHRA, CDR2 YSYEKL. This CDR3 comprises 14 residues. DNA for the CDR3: TGCGCCAGCAGCCAAGGGGGGGGGTTTCAGCCCCAGCATTTT. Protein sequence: CASSQGGGFQPQHF.

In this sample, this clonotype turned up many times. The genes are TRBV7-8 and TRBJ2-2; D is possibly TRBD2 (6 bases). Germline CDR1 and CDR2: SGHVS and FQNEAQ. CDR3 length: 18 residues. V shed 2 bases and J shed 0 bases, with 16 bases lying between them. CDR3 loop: CASSLRPSGDSNTGELFF. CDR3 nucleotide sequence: TGTGCCAGCAGCTTACGCCCCTCGGGAGATTCGAACACCGGGGAGCTGTTTTTT. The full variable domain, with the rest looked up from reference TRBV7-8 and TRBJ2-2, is GAGVSQSPRYKVAKRGQDVALRCDPISGHVSLFWYQQALGQGPEFLTYFQNEAQLDKSGLPSDRFFAERPEGSVSTLKIQRTQQEDSAVYLCASSLRPSGDSNTGELFFGEGSRLTVL.

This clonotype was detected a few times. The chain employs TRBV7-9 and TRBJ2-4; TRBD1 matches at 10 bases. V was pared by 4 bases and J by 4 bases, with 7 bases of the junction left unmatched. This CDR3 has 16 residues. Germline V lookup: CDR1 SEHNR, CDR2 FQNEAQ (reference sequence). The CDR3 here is CASSSGDRGQKNIQYF. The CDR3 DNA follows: TGTGCCAGCAGCTCCGGAGACAGGGGGCAAAAAAACATTCAGTACTTC.

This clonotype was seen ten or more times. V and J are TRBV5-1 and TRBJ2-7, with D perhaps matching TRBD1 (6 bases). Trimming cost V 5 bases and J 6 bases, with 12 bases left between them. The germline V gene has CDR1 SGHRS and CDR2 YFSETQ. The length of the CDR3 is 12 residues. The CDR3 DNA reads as TGCGCCAGCAGTACGACCAGGGGCGAGCAGTACTTC. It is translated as CASSTTRGEQYF. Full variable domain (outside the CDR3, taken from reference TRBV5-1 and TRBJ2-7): KAGVTQTPRYLIKTRGQQVTLSCSPISGHRSVSWYQQTPGQGLQFLFEYFSETQRNKGNFPGRFSGRQFSNSRSEMNVSTLELGDSALYLCASSTTRGEQYFGPGTRLTVT.

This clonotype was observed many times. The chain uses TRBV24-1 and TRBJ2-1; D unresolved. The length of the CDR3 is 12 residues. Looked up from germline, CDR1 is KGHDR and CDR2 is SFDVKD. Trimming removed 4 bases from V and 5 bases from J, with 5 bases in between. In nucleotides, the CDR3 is TGTGCCACCAGTGAAGCTAACAATGAGCAGTTCTTC. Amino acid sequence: CATSEANNEQFF.

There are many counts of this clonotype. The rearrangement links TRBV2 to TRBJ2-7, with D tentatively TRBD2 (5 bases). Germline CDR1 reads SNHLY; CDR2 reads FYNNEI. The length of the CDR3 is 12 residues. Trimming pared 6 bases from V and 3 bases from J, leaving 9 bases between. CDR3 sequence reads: CASSRGIYEQYF. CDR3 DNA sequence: TGTGCCAGCAGCCGGGGTATCTACGAGCAGTACTTC.